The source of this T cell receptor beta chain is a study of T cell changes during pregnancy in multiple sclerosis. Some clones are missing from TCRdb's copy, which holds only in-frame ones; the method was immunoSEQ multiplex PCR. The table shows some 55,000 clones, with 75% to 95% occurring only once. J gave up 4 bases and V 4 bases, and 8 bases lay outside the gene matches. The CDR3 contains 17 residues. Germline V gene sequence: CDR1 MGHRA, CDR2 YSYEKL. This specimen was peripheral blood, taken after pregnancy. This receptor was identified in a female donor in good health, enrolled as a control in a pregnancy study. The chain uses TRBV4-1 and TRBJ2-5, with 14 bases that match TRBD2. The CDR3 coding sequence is TGCGCCAGCAGCCTTTACTCCGGGACTAGCGGGAGAGAGACCCAGTACTTC. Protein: CASSLYSGTSGRETQYF.